This TCR beta chain was sequenced for a study of technical replicates of blood from several donors. TCRdb's table, derived via immunoSEQ multiplex PCR, lists solely in-frame clones and lacks some. There are tens of thousands of clones in the sample; approximately 96% occur only once, and approximately 0.21% lies in the top ten. V lost 7 bases, J lost 0 bases, and 4 bases stayed unmatched. CDR3 length: 15 residues. The germline V gene has CDR1 SEHNR and CDR2 FQNEAQ (reference sequence). The sample was T cells isolated from PBMCs. This clonotype was obtained from a human donor in good health. The genes are TRBV7-9 and TRBJ2-2; 8 bases align to TRBD2. This CDR3 reads CASTPRGANTGELFF. CDR3 coding DNA: TGTGCCAGCACCCCGCGGGGGGCGAACACCGGGGAGCTGTTTTTT.